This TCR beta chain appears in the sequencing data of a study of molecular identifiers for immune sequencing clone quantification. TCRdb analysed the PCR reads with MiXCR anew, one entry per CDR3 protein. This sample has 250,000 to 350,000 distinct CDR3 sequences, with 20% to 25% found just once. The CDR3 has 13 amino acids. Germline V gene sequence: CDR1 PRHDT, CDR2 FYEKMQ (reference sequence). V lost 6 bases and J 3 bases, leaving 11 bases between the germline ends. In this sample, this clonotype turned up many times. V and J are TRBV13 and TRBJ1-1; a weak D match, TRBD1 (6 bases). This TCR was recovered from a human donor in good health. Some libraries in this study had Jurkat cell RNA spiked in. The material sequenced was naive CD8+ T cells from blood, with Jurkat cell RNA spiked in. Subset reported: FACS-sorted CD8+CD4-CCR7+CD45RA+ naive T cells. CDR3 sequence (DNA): TGTGCCAGCAGTTCACAGGGTTACACTGAAGCTTTCTTT. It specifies CASSSQGYTEAFF.